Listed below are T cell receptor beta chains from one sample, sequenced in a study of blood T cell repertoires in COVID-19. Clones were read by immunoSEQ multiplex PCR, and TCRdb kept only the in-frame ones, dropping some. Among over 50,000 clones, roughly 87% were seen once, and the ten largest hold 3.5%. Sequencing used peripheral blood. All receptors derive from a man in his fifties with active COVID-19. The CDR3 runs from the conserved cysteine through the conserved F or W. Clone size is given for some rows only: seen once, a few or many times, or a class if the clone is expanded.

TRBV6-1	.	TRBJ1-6	CASSERTGNSPLHF
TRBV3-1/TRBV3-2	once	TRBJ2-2	CASSQGSGGVDTGELFF
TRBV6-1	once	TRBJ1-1	CASSEQGGTEAFF
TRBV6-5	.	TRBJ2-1	CASINSGGYEQFF
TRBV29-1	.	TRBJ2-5	CSVLLAGDPTGYF
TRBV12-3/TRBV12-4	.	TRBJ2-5	CASSPGLRETQYF
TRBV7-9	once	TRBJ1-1	CASSLNPGNTEAFF
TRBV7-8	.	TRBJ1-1	CASSLGSGAGTEAFF
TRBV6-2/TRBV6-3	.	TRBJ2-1	CASSYEQRGVYNEQFF
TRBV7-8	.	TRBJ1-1	CASSANHLGTVRDTEAFF
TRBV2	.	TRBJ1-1	CASSPEAVEAFF
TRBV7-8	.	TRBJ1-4	CASSLAGSGEKLFF
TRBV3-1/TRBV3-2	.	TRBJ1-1	CASSQGTGLFSNTEAFF
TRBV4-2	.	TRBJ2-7	CASSQDSAYEQYF
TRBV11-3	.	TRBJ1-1	CASSPGEGYTEAFF
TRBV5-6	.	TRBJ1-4	CASSLGWDRGNEKLFF